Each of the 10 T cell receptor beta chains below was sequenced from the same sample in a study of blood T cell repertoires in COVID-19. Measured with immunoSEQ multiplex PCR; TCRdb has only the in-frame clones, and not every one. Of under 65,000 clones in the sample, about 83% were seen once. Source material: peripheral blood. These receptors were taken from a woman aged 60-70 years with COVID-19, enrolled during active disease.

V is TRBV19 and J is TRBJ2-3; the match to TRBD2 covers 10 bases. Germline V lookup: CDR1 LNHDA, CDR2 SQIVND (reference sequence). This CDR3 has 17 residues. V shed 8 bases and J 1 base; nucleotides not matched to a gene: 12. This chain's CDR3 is CASRGLAGEGGTDTQYF. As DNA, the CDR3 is TGTGCCAGTCGAGGGCTAGCGGGAGAAGGCGGCACAGATACGCAGTATTTT.

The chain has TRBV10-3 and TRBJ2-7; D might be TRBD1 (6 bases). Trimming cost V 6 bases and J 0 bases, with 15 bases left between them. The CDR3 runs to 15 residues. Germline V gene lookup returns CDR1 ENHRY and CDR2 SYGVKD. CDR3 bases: TGTGCCATCAGAAGACAGGAGTTAAGCTCCTACGAGCAGTACTTC. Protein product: CAIRRQELSSYEQYF.

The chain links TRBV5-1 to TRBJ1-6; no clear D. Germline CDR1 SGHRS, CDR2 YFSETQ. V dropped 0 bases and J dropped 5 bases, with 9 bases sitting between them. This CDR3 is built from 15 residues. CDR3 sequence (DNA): TGCGCCAGCAGCTTGGGAGGCGCCCATAATTCACCCCTCCACTTT. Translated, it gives CASSLGGAHNSPLHF.

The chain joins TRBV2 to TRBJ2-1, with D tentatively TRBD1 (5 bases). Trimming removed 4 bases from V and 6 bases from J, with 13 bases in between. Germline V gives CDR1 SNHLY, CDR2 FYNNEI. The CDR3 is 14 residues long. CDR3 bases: TGTGCCAGCAGTGGCCAGGGATCGGGCAATGAGCAGTTCTTC. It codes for CASSGQGSGNEQFF.

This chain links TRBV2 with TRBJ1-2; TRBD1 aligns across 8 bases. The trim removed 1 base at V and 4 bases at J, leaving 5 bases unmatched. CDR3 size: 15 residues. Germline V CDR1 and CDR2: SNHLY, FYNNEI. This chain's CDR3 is CASSEESGGGYGYTF. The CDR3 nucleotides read TGTGCCAGCAGTGAAGAGTCAGGGGGCGGCTATGGCTACACCTTC.

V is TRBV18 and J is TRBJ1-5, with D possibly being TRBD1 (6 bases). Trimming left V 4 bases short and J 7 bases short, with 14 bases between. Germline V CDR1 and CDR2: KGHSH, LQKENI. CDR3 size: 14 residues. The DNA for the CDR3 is TGTGCCAGCTCACTCCGACAGGTAGGCCAGCCCCAGCATTTT. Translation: CASSLRQVGQPQHF.

The CDR3 spells CATQDRGSSPLHF. In nucleotides, the CDR3 is TGTGCCACCCAGGACAGGGGGTCTTCACCCCTCCACTTT. The rearrangement uses TRBV15 and TRBJ1-6; 10 bases fit TRBD1. This CDR3 is 13 amino acids long. The trim removed 8 bases at V and 9 bases at J, leaving 4 bases unmatched. CDR1 is LNHNV and CDR2 is YYDKDF in the germline V gene (reference sequence).

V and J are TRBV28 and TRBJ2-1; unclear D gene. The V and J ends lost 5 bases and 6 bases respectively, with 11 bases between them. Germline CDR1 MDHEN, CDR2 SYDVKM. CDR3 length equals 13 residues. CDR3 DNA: TGTGCCAGCAGTGAGGTCGAGGCCAATGAGCAGTTCTTC. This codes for CASSEVEANEQFF.

CDR3 DNA: TGTGCCAGTAGTATATCCCCCTCGGGAGCAATCAATGAGCAGTTCTTC. Its translation: CASSISPSGAINEQFF. The rearrangement joins TRBV19 to TRBJ2-1; tentative D call: TRBD2 (6 bases). The V and J ends lost 2 bases and 6 bases respectively, with 17 bases between them. Germline V gene lookup returns CDR1 LNHDA and CDR2 SQIVND (reference sequence). This CDR3 is built from 16 residues.

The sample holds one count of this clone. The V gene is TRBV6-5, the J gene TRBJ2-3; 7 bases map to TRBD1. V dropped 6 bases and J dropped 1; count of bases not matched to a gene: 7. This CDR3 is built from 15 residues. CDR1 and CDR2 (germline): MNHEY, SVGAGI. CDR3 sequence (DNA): TGTGCCAGCAGCCGCGGACAGGAACGCACAGATACGCAGTATTTT. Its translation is CASSRGQERTDTQYF.